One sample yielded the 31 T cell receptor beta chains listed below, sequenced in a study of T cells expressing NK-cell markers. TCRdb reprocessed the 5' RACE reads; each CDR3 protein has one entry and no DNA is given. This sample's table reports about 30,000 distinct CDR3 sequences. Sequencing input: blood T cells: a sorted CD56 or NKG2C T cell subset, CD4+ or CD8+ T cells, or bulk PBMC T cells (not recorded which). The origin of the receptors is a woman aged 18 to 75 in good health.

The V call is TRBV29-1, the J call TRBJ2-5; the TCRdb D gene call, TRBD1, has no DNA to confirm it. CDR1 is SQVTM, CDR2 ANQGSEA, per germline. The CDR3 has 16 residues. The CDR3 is CSVDSWDRSFQETQYF.

The CDR3 is CASSANWGTGELFF. The J gene is TRBJ2-2, the V gene TRBV12-3 or TRBV12-4; TCRdb proposes TRBD1, but this gene call is untestable without DNA. CDR3 length: 14 amino acids.

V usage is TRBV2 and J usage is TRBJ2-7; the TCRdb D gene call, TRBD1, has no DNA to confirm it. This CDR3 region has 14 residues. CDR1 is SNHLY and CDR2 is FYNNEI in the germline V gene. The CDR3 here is CASSEGEGSYEQYF. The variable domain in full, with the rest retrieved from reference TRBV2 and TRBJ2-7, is EPEVTQTPSHQVTQMGQEVILRCVPISNHLYFYWYRQILGQKVEFLVSFYNNEISEKSEIFDDQFSVERPDGSNFTLKIRSTKLEDSAMYFCASSEGEGSYEQYFGPGTRLTVT.

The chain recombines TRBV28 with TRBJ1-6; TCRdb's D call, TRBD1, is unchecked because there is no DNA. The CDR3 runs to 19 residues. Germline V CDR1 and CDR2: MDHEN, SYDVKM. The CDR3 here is CASSSIIVPGQGEYSPLHF.

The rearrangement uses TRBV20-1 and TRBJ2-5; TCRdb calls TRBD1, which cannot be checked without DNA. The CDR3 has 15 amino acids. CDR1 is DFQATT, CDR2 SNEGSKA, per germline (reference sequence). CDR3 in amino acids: CSARRRGSIPETQYF.

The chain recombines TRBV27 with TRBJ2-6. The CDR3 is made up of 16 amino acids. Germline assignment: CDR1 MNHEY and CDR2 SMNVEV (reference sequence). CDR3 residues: CASSSSLPSGANVLTF.

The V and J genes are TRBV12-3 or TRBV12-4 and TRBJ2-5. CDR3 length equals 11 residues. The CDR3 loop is CASSRQETQYF.

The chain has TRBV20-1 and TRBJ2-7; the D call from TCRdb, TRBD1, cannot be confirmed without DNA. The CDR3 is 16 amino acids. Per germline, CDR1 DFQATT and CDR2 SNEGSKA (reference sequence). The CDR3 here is CSAKGPNHISSYEQYF.

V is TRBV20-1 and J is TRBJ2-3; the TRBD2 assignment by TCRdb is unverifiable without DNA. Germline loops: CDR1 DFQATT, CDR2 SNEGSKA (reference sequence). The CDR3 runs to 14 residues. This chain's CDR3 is CSARGGTSTDTQYF.

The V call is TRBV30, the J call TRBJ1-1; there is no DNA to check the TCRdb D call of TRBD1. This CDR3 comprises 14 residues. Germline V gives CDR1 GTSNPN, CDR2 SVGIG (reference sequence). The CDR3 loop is CAWSGRRGNTEAFF.

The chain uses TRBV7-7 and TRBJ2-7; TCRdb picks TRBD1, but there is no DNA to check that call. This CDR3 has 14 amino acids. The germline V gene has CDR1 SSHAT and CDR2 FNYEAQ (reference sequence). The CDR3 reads CASSLDRGNYEQYF. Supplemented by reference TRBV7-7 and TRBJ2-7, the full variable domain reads GAGVSQSPRYKVTKRGQDVTLRCDPISSHATLYWYQQALGQGPEFLTYFNYEAQPDKSGLPSDRFSAERPEGSISTLTIQRTEQRDSAMYRCASSLDRGNYEQYFGPGTRLTVT.

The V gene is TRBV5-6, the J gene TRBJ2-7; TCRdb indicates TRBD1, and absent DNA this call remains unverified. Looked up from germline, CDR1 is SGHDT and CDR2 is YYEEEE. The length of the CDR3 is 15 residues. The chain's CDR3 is CASSRLGQGSYEQYF. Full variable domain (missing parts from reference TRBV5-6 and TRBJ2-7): DAGVTQSPTHLIKTRGQQVTLRCSPKSGHDTVSWYQQALGQGPQFIFQYYEEEERQRGNFPDRFSGHQFPNYSSELNVNALLLGDSALYLCASSRLGQGSYEQYFGPGTRLTVT.

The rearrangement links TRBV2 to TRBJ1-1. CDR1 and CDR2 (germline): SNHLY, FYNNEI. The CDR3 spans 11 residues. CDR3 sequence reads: CASNVNTEAFF. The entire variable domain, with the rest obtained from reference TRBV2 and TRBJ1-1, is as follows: EPEVTQTPSHQVTQMGQEVILRCVPISNHLYFYWYRQILGQKVEFLVSFYNNEISEKSEIFDDQFSVERPDGSNFTLKIRSTKLEDSAMYFCASNVNTEAFFGQGTRLTVV.

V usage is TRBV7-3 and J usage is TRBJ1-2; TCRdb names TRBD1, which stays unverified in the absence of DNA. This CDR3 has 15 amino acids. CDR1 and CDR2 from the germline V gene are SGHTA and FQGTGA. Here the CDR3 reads CASSPGQGGNYGYTF.

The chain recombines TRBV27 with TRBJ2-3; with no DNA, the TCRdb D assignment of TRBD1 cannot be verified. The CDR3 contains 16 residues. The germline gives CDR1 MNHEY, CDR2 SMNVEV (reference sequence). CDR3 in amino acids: CASSRIPGTSTDTQYF.

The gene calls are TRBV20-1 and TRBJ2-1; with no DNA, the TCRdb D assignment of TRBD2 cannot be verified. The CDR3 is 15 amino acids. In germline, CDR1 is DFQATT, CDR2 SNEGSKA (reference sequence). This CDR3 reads CSAGISGRDYNEQFF.

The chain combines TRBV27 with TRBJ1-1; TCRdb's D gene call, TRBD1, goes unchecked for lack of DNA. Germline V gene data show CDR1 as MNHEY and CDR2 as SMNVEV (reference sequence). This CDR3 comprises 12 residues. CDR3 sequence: CASSHGQTEAFF.

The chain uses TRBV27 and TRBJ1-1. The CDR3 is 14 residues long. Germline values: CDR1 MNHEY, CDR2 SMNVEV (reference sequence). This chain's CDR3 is CASSPSGAGAEAFF.

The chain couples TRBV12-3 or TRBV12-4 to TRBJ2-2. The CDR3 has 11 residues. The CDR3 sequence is CASTNTGELFF.

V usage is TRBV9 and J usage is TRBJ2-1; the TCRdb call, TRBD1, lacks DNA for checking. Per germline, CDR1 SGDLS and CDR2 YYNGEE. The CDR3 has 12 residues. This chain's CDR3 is CASSAPANEQFF.

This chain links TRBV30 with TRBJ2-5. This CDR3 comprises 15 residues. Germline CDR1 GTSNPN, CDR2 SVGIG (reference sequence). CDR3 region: CAWSPKGYLVETQYF.

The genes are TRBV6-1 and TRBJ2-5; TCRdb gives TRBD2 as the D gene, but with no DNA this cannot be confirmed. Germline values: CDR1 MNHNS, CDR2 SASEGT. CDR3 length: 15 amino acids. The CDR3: CASSEKPAGAETQYF.

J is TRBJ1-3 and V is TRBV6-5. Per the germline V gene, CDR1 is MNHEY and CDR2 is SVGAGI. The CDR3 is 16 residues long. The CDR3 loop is CASSYSRGEAGNTIYF.

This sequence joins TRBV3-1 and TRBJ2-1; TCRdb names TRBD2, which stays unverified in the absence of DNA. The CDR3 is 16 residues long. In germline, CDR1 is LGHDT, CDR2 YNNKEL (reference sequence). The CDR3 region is CASSQAAASPNNEQFF.

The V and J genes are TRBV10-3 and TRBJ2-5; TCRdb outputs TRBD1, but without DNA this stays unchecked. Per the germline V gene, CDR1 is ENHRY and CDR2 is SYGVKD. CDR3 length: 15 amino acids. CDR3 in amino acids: CAISPDRGRQETQYF.

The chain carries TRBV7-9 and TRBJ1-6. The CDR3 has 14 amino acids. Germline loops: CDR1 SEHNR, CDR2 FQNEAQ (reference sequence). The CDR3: CASSGSTKGSPLHF.

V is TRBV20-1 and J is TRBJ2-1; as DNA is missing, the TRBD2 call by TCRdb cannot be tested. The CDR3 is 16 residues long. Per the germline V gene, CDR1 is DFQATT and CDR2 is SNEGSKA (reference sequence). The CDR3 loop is CSANSYLAGDGNEQFF.

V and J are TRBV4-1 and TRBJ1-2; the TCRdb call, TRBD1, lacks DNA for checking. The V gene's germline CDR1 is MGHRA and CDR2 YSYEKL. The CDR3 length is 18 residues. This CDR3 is CASSQDLSVGRGGYGYTF.

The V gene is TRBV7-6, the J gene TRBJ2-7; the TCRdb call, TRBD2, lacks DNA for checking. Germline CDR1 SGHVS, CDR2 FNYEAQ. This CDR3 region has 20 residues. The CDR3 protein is CASSPRPHVRLAGESYEQYF.

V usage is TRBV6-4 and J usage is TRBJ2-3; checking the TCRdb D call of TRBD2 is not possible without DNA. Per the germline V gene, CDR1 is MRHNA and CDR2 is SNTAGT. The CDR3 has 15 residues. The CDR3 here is CASSPLAGDTDTQYF.

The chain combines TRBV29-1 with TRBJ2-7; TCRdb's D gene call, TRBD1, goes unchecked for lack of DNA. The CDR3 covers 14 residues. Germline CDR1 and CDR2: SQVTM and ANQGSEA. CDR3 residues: CSVVGVHMTYEQYF.